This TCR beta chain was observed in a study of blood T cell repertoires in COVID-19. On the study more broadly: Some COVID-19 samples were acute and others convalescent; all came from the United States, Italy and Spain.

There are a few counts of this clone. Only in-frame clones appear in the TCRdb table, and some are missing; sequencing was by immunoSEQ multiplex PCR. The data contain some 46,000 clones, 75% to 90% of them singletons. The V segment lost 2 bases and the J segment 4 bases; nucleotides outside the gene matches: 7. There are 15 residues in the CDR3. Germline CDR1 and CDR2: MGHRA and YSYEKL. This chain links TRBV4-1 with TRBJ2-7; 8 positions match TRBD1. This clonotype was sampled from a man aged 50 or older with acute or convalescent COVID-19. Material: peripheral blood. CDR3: CASSQTRQGTYEQYF. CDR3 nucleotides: TGCGCCAGCAGCCAAACCCGACAGGGGACGTACGAGCAGTACTTC.